The 3 T cell receptor beta chains in this list originate from one sample, sequenced in a study of neurological immune-mediated disorders. Time point specified: technical triplicate 1. One entry per CDR3 protein, called by TCRdb with MiXCR from the 5' RACE reads. The table has 25,000 or so distinct CDR3 sequences, about 13% seen once. Sequencing was done on a sample of CD4+ T cells from blood. These receptors came from a female donor with HTLV-1-associated myelopathy (HAM/TSP).

This clonotype has a count of ten or more. A read error may be the cause here, since a much bigger clone is one base away. This chain links TRBV2 with TRBJ2-3, with TRBD1 matching 8 bases. V lost 10 bases to trimming and J lost 0 bases; unmatched junction nucleotides: 3. Germline V gene lookup returns CDR1 SNHLY and CDR2 FYNNEI. The CDR3 consists of 13 residues. The CDR3 loop is CANRGTSTDTQYF. As DNA, the CDR3 is TGTGCCAACAGGGGGACTAGCACAGATACGCAGTATTTT. Full variable domain (remainder filled in from reference TRBV2 and TRBJ2-3): EPEVTQTPSHQVTQMGQEVILRCVPISNHLYFYWYRQILGQKVEFLVSFYNNEISEKSEIFDDQFSVERPDGSNFTLKIRSTKLEDSAMYFCANRGTSTDTQYFGPGTRLTVL.

This clonotype has at least ten counts. The gene calls are TRBV5-4 and TRBJ2-3; 10 nucleotides line up with TRBD2. Trimming cost V 1 base and J 4 bases; bases outside gene matches: 6. CDR3 length: 16 amino acids. In germline, CDR1 is SGHNT, CDR2 YYREEE (reference sequence). CDR3 residues: CASSLRLAGVSDTQYF. Here the CDR3 DNA reads TGTGCCAGCAGCTTGAGGCTAGCGGGAGTCTCAGATACGCAGTATTTT.

This clonotype was detected many times. This rearrangement joins TRBV7-2 to TRBJ2-7; D is uncertain. V lost 7 bases to trimming and J lost 2 bases, with 15 bases between them. The germline V gene encodes CDR1 SGHTA and CDR2 FQGNSA. The CDR3 spans 14 residues. The CDR3 sequence is CASTRYAETYEQYF. CDR3 DNA: TGTGCCAGCACCAGATACGCTGAAACCTACGAGCAGTACTTC. Using reference TRBV7-2 and TRBJ2-7 for the parts outside the CDR3, the full variable domain is GAGVSQSPSNKVTEKGKDVELRCDPISGHTALYWYRQSLGQGLEFLIYFQGNSAPDKSGLPSDRFSAERTGGSVSTLTIQRTQQEDSAVYLCASTRYAETYEQYFGPGTRLTVT.